The 22 T cell receptor beta chains given below trace back to one sample, sequenced in a study of blood T cell repertoires in COVID-19. Sequencing was performed with immunoSEQ multiplex PCR; in TCRdb, only in-frame clones are kept and a portion is missing. The data show more than 65,000 clones, with around 85% seen just once and 4.5% to 5.5% held by the top ten. Source material: peripheral blood. The origin of the receptors is a man at least 80 years old with acute or convalescent COVID-19.

The J gene is TRBJ1-2, the V gene TRBV14, with 8 bases aligning to TRBD1. The CDR3 runs to 15 residues. The germline V gene encodes CDR1 SGHDN and CDR2 FVKESK. After removal of 3 bases from V and 1 base from J, the junction contained 4 bases not matched to a gene. Written as DNA, the CDR3 is TGTGCCAGCAGCCAGCAGGGGGCCAGTAACTATGGCTACACCTTC. It is translated as CASSQQGASNYGYTF.

The chain carries TRBV12-3 or TRBV12-4 and TRBJ2-7, with 8 bases lining up with TRBD1. The CDR3 has 13 amino acids. The junction had 5 bases not matched to a gene; V was cut back by 7 bases and J by 3 bases. CDR3 bases: TGTGCCAGCAACGGACAGGGCTACTACGAGCAGTACTTC. Residues: CASNGQGYYEQYF.

This rearrangement joins TRBV2 to TRBJ2-5; TRBD1 aligns across 8 bases. The CDR3 spans 14 residues. Unmatched junction bases numbered 7, after V lost 6 bases and J lost 4 bases. The germline V gene encodes CDR1 SNHLY and CDR2 FYNNEI. CDR3 in DNA: TGTGCCAGCAGCGCCCGGACAGGGACAGAGACCCAGTACTTC. It encodes CASSARTGTETQYF.

The chain links TRBV6-5 to TRBJ2-7, with TRBD2 matching over 7 bases. There are 13 residues in the CDR3. Per the germline V gene, CDR1 is MNHEY and CDR2 is SVGAGI. The V gene end was trimmed by 4 bases and the J gene end by 3 bases; junction bases not matched to a gene: 3. This CDR3 reads CASSFSGRYEQYF. For the CDR3, the DNA is TGTGCCAGCAGTTTTAGCGGGCGCTACGAGCAGTACTTC.

The gene calls are TRBV27 and TRBJ1-1; 8 positions agree with TRBD1. Germline V lookup: CDR1 MNHEY, CDR2 SMNVEV (reference sequence). This CDR3 has 13 residues. With V trimmed by 7 bases and J by 11 bases, 12 bases remained unmatched. CDR3 residues: CASIMTGVTEAFF. In DNA, the CDR3 is TGTGCCAGCATAATGACAGGGGTTACGGAGGCTTTCTTT.

The V call is TRBV6-4, the J call TRBJ2-3, with D perhaps TRBD1 (5 bases). V lost 4 bases and J lost 0, with 14 bases in between. The CDR3 extends over 16 amino acids. The germline CDR1 and CDR2 sequences are MRHNA and SNTAGT. The CDR3 DNA follows: TGTGCCAGCAGTGCCTGGACATCCGCTAGCACAGATACGCAGTATTTT. Amino acids: CASSAWTSASTDTQYF.

V usage is TRBV7-9 and J usage is TRBJ1-1, with D tentatively TRBD1 (6 bases). There are 14 residues in the CDR3. Per the germline V gene, CDR1 is SEHNR and CDR2 is FQNEAQ (reference sequence). V lost 5 bases and J 3 bases, leaving 13 bases between the germline ends. The CDR3 DNA sequence: TGTGCCAGCAGCGCCGGACAGCTGCACACTGAAGCTTTCTTT. Protein: CASSAGQLHTEAFF.

The genes are TRBV27 and TRBJ2-5; D is perhaps TRBD2 (6 bases). V lost 3 bases, J lost 2 bases, and 22 bases lay in between. The CDR3 sequence is 18 residues long. Germline loops: CDR1 MNHEY, CDR2 SMNVEV (reference sequence). CDR3 in amino acids: CASSFTSKGRGAQETQYF. DNA for the CDR3: TGTGCCAGCAGTTTCACTAGCAAAGGAAGAGGAGCACAAGAGACCCAGTACTTC.

The chain is built from TRBV6-2 or TRBV6-3 and TRBJ1-5; 8 bases are a match to TRBD1. The CDR3 consists of 16 residues. Unmatched junction bases numbered 9, after V lost 3 bases and J lost 5 bases. Per the germline V gene, CDR1 is MNHEY and CDR2 is SVGEGT. The CDR3 nucleotides are TGTGCCAGCAGTTATGACAGGGGCCTAGGAGATCAGCCCCAGCATTTT. It codes for CASSYDRGLGDQPQHF.

This sequence joins TRBV7-9 and TRBJ2-6; D gene ambiguous. There are 15 residues in the CDR3. V dropped 6 bases and J dropped 3 bases, with 12 bases sitting between them. The germline V gene has CDR1 SEHNR and CDR2 FQNEAQ (reference sequence). The DNA for the CDR3 is TGTGCCAGCAGACAGTTGGGTGGTGGGGCCAACGTCCTGACTTTC. It is translated as CASRQLGGGANVLTF.

The chain couples TRBV5-1 to TRBJ2-3, with TRBD2 matching 9 bases. Germline V gene lookup returns CDR1 SGHRS and CDR2 YFSETQ. This CDR3 has 15 residues. Trimming removed 0 bases from V and 10 bases from J; junction bases left unmatched: 9. The chain's CDR3 is CASSLDGGRAQAQYF. DNA for the CDR3: TGCGCCAGCAGCTTGGACGGCGGGAGGGCCCAGGCGCAGTATTTT. Supplemented by reference TRBV5-1 and TRBJ2-3, the full variable domain reads KAGVTQTPRYLIKTRGQQVTLSCSPISGHRSVSWYQQTPGQGLQFLFEYFSETQRNKGNFPGRFSGRQFSNSRSEMNVSTLELGDSALYLCASSLDGGRAQAQYFGPGTRLTVL.

The chain is built from TRBV10-3 and TRBJ2-1; D is possibly TRBD2 (5 bases). Germline V gene sequence: CDR1 ENHRY, CDR2 SYGVKD. The CDR3 sequence is 12 residues long. Trimming took 5 bases from V and 9 from J, leaving 11 bases between them. This CDR3 is CAISPRGLEQFF. CDR3 coding DNA: TGTGCCATCAGTCCCAGAGGGCTTGAGCAGTTCTTC.

The chain carries TRBV7-9 and TRBJ2-3, with TRBD2 as a possible D gene (6 bases). The CDR3 length is 14 residues. From germline, CDR1 is SEHNR and CDR2 FQNEAQ (reference sequence). The germline V and J ends were trimmed by 5 bases and 2 bases, with 11 bases remaining between them. CDR3 sequence (DNA): TGTGCCAGCAGCCCTGGACTAAACACAGATACGCAGTATTTT. Its protein is CASSPGLNTDTQYF.

J is TRBJ2-3 and V is TRBV5-1; 9 bases map to TRBD1. The CDR3 has 15 residues. The germline CDR1 and CDR2 sequences are SGHRS and YFSETQ. V trimming: 5 bases; J trimming: 4 bases; junction bases outside the gene matches: 8. DNA for the CDR3: TGCGCCAGCAGGTGGACAGGGGATATTGCAGATACGCAGTATTTT. Amino acids: CASRWTGDIADTQYF.

The chain combines TRBV28 with TRBJ2-3; 7 positions agree with TRBD1. Germline trimming cut 5 bases from V and 4 bases from J; bases unmatched to any gene: 0. This CDR3 spans 12 amino acids. The germline CDR1 and CDR2 sequences are MDHEN and SYDVKM. CDR3 nucleotide sequence: TGTGCCAGCAGTACAGGGGCAGATACGCAGTATTTT. Translation: CASSTGADTQYF.

This chain uses TRBV7-9 with TRBJ1-3; TRBD1 is a possible D gene (6 bases). Deletions cut 2 bases from V and 4 bases from J, with 9 bases between. Germline V gene lookup returns CDR1 SEHNR and CDR2 FQNEAQ (reference sequence). CDR3 size: 14 residues. The CDR3 DNA reads as TGTGCCAGCAGCTTAACGGACAGAGGAAACACCATATATTTT. It codes for CASSLTDRGNTIYF. Together with reference TRBV7-9 and TRBJ1-3, the CDR3 gives the full variable domain: DTGVSQNPRHKITKRGQNVTFRCDPISEHNRLYWYRQTLGQGPEFLTYFQNEAQLEKSRLLSDRFSAERPKGSFSTLEIQRTEQGDSAMYLCASSLTDRGNTIYFGEGSWLTVV.

Comment on this clone: Other nucleotide sequences in the sample specify the same CDR3. CDR3 residues: CASSLGGGSTEAFF. Written as DNA, the CDR3 is TGTGCCAGCAGCTTAGGGGGAGGGAGCACTGAAGCTTTCTTT. This chain joins TRBV7-9 and TRBJ1-1; D is unclear. V lost 1 base, J lost 4 bases, and 10 bases lay in between. The CDR3 runs to 14 residues. Germline lookup yields CDR1 SEHNR and CDR2 FQNEAQ (reference sequence).

This clone appeared once. The chain uses TRBV10-3 and TRBJ1-4, with 11 bases lining up with TRBD1. The length of the CDR3 is 16 residues. The germline gives CDR1 ENHRY, CDR2 SYGVKD. Trimming at V came to 4 bases and at J to 0 bases, leaving 1 base not matched to a gene. The CDR3: CAISGGQGATNEKLFF. CDR3 bases: TGTGCCATCAGTGGGGGACAGGGGGCAACTAATGAAAAACTGTTTTTT.

CDR3: CASSYSLSGGTHEQFF. Here the CDR3 DNA reads TGTGCCAGCAGTTACTCGCTATCGGGAGGGACGCATGAGCAGTTCTTC. The gene calls are TRBV6-5 and TRBJ2-1, with TRBD2 matching 8 bases. The CDR3 has 16 amino acids. Germline CDR1 and CDR2: MNHEY and SVGAGI. Trimming cost V 0 bases and J 8 bases; bases outside gene matches: 9.

The chain recombines TRBV6-5 with TRBJ1-2; 8 bases fit TRBD1. V was pared by 8 bases and J by 4 bases, with 9 bases of the junction left unmatched. The CDR3 spans 14 residues. Germline-derived CDR1 and CDR2 are MNHEY and SVGAGI. In nucleotides, the CDR3 is TGTGCCAGCCGCCCAGGACAGGGTACCTATGGCTACACCTTC. This encodes CASRPGQGTYGYTF.

This clone was observed a single time. The chain joins TRBV29-1 to TRBJ1-2, with 8 bases lining up with TRBD1. Per the germline V gene, CDR1 is SQVTM and CDR2 is ANQGSEA. The ends lost 4 bases at V and 8 bases at J; junction bases unmatched: 9. The CDR3 consists of 13 residues. The CDR3 protein is CSVGLQGAGGYTF. The CDR3, as DNA: TGCAGCGTTGGTCTTCAGGGGGCTGGGGGCTACACCTTC.

The V gene is TRBV9, the J gene TRBJ2-7; D is uncertain. The length of the CDR3 is 15 residues. V lost 4 bases to trimming and J lost 2 bases, with 16 bases between them. Per the germline V gene, CDR1 is SGDLS and CDR2 is YYNGEE. This chain's CDR3 is CASSPPLGPAYEQYF. In DNA, the CDR3 is TGTGCCAGCAGCCCTCCCTTGGGCCCAGCCTACGAGCAGTACTTC.